This T cell receptor (beta chain) was retrieved from a study of cytomegalovirus exposure and HLA in healthy donors. Study-level findings and limits: Several of the most significant clusters appeared linked to common viral pathogens, based on a later analysis.

Worth noting for this clone: Its matching antigen is unknown.

Primers: 60 Vbeta forward and 13 Jbeta reverse. TCRdb's copy holds only in-frame clones and misses some; the assay was immunoSEQ multiplex PCR. The profile shows under 200,000 clones, about 77% of them singletons. Each donor's status was that of a healthy bone marrow donor. This CDR3 spans 13 amino acids. V lost 4 bases and J lost 2; bases outside the gene matches: 3. CDR1 and CDR2 from the germline V gene are SGHRS and YFSETQ. The sample was PBMCs. The sequence came from a man aged 60 to 75 in good health and CMV-seronegative. The chain carries TRBV5-1 and TRBJ2-7; 7 bases are a match to TRBD1. The DNA of the CDR3 is TGCGCCAGCAGCAAAGACAGGGCCTACGAGCAGTACTTC. Translating it yields CASSKDRAYEQYF.